These 31 T cell receptor beta chains share one sample of origin, sequenced in a study of chronic HIV infection and antiretroviral therapy. MiXCR, run by TCRdb on the 5' RACE reads, gives a single entry per CDR3 protein. In the table there are fewer than 40,000 distinct CDR3 sequences, 8.2% of which are singletons. Source material: peripheral blood. The receptors derive from an adult who had HIV and had not received antiretroviral therapy, or was an uninfected healthy control (not recorded which).

A few counts support this clonotype. The V gene is TRBV15, the J gene TRBJ1-1, with D unresolved. This CDR3 comprises 13 residues. The germline V and J ends were trimmed by 5 bases and 1 base, with 8 bases remaining between them. Per germline, CDR1 LNHNV and CDR2 YYDKDF (reference sequence). The CDR3 coding sequence is TGTGCCACCAGCCGGACCGGGAACACTGAAGCTTTCTTT. It is translated as CATSRTGNTEAFF.

This clonotype appeared a few times. V is TRBV27 and J is TRBJ2-5, with TRBD2 matching over 7 bases. J gave up 2 bases and V 4 bases, and 10 bases lay outside the gene matches. This CDR3 has 16 amino acids. CDR1 MNHEY and CDR2 SMNVEV come from the germline V gene (reference sequence). CDR3 region: CASSSGTLAEQETQYF. DNA of the CDR3: TGTGCCAGCAGTTCAGGGACCCTAGCGGAGCAAGAGACCCAGTACTTC.

This clonotype was counted at least ten times. The rearrangement links TRBV11-2 to TRBJ2-1; D possibly matches TRBD1 or TRBD2 (5 bases each). The V end lost 5 bases, the J end lost 8 bases, and 16 bases lay between the germline ends. This CDR3 region has 14 residues. CDR1 and CDR2 (germline): SGHAT, FQNNGV. The CDR3 DNA reads as TGTGCCAGCAGCCTAGGTTCTCGGGGCGATGAGCAGTTCTTC. Amino acids: CASSLGSRGDEQFF.

The sample holds many counts of this clonotype. The rearrangement uses TRBV4-3 and TRBJ1-1, with D unclear. Germline CDR1 is LGHNA and CDR2 is YSLEER. The CDR3 consists of 13 residues. The V end lost 2 bases, the J end lost 5 bases, and 9 bases lay between the germline ends. CDR3 DNA sequence: TGCGCCAGCAGCCAAAGCGCGGGGACTGAAGCTTTCTTT. Translation gives CASSQSAGTEAFF.

The rearrangement joins TRBV6-5 to TRBJ1-2, with a tentative D call TRBD1 (6 bases). This CDR3 spans 15 amino acids. V was cut by 10 bases and J by 2 bases, with 20 bases left in between. Per the germline V gene, CDR1 is MNHEY and CDR2 is SVGAGI. Here the CDR3 reads CATGDKGKKNYGYTF. The DNA of the CDR3 is TGTGCCACCGGGGACAAAGGGAAGAAAAACTATGGCTACACCTTC.

This clonotype was recorded many times. The chain combines TRBV11-2 with TRBJ2-5; D gene unclear. The CDR3 spans 15 residues. Germline V gene lookup returns CDR1 SGHAT and CDR2 FQNNGV. V was trimmed by 5 bases and J by 0 bases, leaving 13 bases between them. This CDR3 is CASSPSVANQETQYF. The CDR3 bases are TGTGCCAGCAGCCCAAGTGTAGCTAACCAAGAGACCCAGTACTTC.

V usage is TRBV11-1 and J usage is TRBJ2-7; 8 nucleotides line up with TRBD1. V lost 5 bases and J lost 2; bases outside the gene matches: 5. The germline V gene encodes CDR1 SGHAT and CDR2 FQDESV (reference sequence). CDR3 size: 14 residues. The CDR3 DNA is TGTGCCAGCAGCCGGGACAGGCCAACCTACGAGCAGTACTTC. Translation: CASSRDRPTYEQYF.

This clonotype was counted between two and nine times. The chain carries TRBV28 and TRBJ1-1; a possible D gene is TRBD1 (5 bases). Germline CDR1 MDHEN, CDR2 SYDVKM. This CDR3 is built from 12 residues. V dropped 1 base and J dropped 11 bases, with 11 bases sitting between them. CDR3 sequence: CASSLSGGAAFF. The DNA of the CDR3 is TGTGCCAGCAGTTTATCGGGAGGGGCGGCTTTCTTT.

The table lists this clonotype with many counts. V and J are TRBV28 and TRBJ2-4; D is ambiguous. Germline values: CDR1 MDHEN, CDR2 SYDVKM. Trimming pared 8 bases from V and 2 bases from J, leaving 13 bases between. The CDR3 spans 14 residues. CDR3 amino acids: CASSKWVTKNIQYF. CDR3 in DNA: TGTGCCAGCTCCAAGTGGGTTACCAAAAACATTCAGTACTTC. Combining the CDR3 with reference TRBV28 and TRBJ2-4 gives the whole variable domain DVKVTQSSRYLVKRTGEKVFLECVQDMDHENMFWYRQDPGLGLRLIYFSYDVKMKEKGDIPEGYSVSREKKERFSLILESASTNQTSMYLCASSKWVTKNIQYFGAGTRLSVL.

V gene TRBV4-1 combines with J gene TRBJ2-1, with a tentative D call TRBD2 (6 bases). Trimming removed 1 base at V and 2 bases at J, with 12 bases between. Germline V lookup: CDR1 MGHRA, CDR2 YSYEKL. The CDR3 has 16 amino acids. The chain's CDR3 is CASSQGDLSPYNEQFF. The DNA of the CDR3 is TGCGCCAGCAGCCAAGGGGACTTGAGCCCCTACAATGAGCAGTTCTTC.

This clonotype was recorded many times. The chain is built from TRBV2 and TRBJ2-1; 9 bases match TRBD2. The CDR3 runs 14 residues. V shed 2 bases and J 10 bases; nucleotides not matched to a gene: 6. Germline lookup yields CDR1 SNHLY and CDR2 FYNNEI. Written as DNA, the CDR3 is TGTGCCAGCAGTGAACAGAGCGGGAGGTCAGAGCAGTTCTTC. Translating it yields CASSEQSGRSEQFF. Variable domain in full (rest from reference TRBV2 and TRBJ2-1): EPEVTQTPSHQVTQMGQEVILRCVPISNHLYFYWYRQILGQKVEFLVSFYNNEISEKSEIFDDQFSVERPDGSNFTLKIRSTKLEDSAMYFCASSEQSGRSEQFFGPGTRLTVL.

This clonotype was observed at least ten times. The chain combines TRBV7-8 with TRBJ2-7; D possibly matches TRBD1 or TRBD2 (6 bases each). Germline CDR1 is SGHVS and CDR2 is FQNEAQ. This CDR3 is built from 12 residues. V gave up 5 bases and J gave up 6 bases, with 11 bases separating them. CDR3 nucleotide sequence: TGTGCCAGCAGCAGGGGGGTCGTCGAGCAGTACTTC. Protein: CASSRGVVEQYF.

This clonotype was observed a handful of times. The chain employs TRBV5-4 and TRBJ2-2, with a tentative D call TRBD2 (6 bases). Germline V gene lookup returns CDR1 SGHNT and CDR2 YYREEE (reference sequence). This CDR3 comprises 13 residues. The V gene lost 5 bases and the J gene lost 4 bases, with 9 bases spanning the gap. Here the CDR3 reads CASSWRGTGELFF. As DNA, the CDR3 is TGTGCCAGCAGTTGGAGGGGCACCGGGGAGCTGTTTTTT.

The table lists this clonotype with a few counts. The chain employs TRBV29-1 and TRBJ2-2, with D perhaps assigned TRBD1 or TRBD2 (5 bases each). The CDR3 runs to 13 residues. Trimming pared 4 bases from V and 7 bases from J, leaving 13 bases between. CDR1 and CDR2 from the germline V gene are SQVTM and ANQGSEA. CDR3 residues: CSVGWSGGGELFF. The DNA of the CDR3 is TGCAGCGTTGGGTGGTCTGGGGGCGGGGAGCTGTTTTTT.

This chain joins TRBV29-1 and TRBJ2-1, with D uncertain. Germline lookup yields CDR1 SQVTM and CDR2 ANQGSEA. V lost 1 base and J 0 bases, leaving 10 bases between the germline ends. The CDR3 runs to 15 residues. CDR3 residues: CSVEGFRSSYNEQFF. The CDR3 DNA is TGCAGCGTTGAAGGGTTCCGGAGCTCCTACAATGAGCAGTTCTTC.

This clonotype was observed at least ten times. The chain couples TRBV28 to TRBJ2-7; the D gene is possibly TRBD2 (6 bases). The CDR3 runs 16 residues. The V gene's germline CDR1 is MDHEN and CDR2 SYDVKM. V lost 2 bases to trimming and J lost 2 bases, with 16 bases between them. CDR3 DNA sequence: TGTGCCAGCAGTTTAATCGACGGGAGCGGAACCTACGAGCAGTACTTC. Translation: CASSLIDGSGTYEQYF.

This clonotype was recorded many times. The rearrangement links TRBV29-1 to TRBJ2-3, with D possibly matching TRBD1 (6 bases). CDR3 length: 14 residues. Germline V lookup: CDR1 SQVTM, CDR2 ANQGSEA. Trimming shortened V by 6 bases and J by 1 base, and 14 bases separated the two germline ends. CDR3 in DNA: TGCAGCGTCGCAACAGGGACGGGCACAGATACGCAGTATTTT. It specifies CSVATGTGTDTQYF.

V is TRBV29-1 and J is TRBJ2-3; D is ambiguous. Germline CDR1 reads SQVTM; CDR2 reads ANQGSEA. CDR3 size: 11 residues. V was trimmed by 7 bases and J by 10 bases, leaving 15 bases between them. The DNA for the CDR3 is TGCAGCGCCTCGTTTGGAGTTCCGCAGTATTTT. Protein: CSASFGVPQYF.

This clonotype turned up a few times. The chain employs TRBV10-3 and TRBJ1-4, with D maybe TRBD1 (6 bases). The CDR3 consists of 13 residues. The germline V gene has CDR1 ENHRY and CDR2 SYGVKD. Trimming left V 8 bases short and J 8 bases short, with 15 bases between. The CDR3 DNA sequence: TGTGCCATCTCAGGGGTCCGGGACGAAAAACTGTTTTTT. Amino acids: CAISGVRDEKLFF.

The chain has TRBV11-2 and TRBJ2-5, with unresolved D. The V gene lost 6 bases and the J gene lost 4 bases, with 15 bases spanning the gap. Germline V gene sequence: CDR1 SGHAT, CDR2 FQNNGV. The CDR3 runs 14 residues. In DNA form, the CDR3 reads TGTGCCAGCAGAAAAGGCCCTTTTTTAGAGACCCAGTACTTC. Its translation: CASRKGPFLETQYF.

This clonotype was seen repeatedly, ten times or more. The chain employs TRBV9 and TRBJ1-1; TRBD1 agrees at 7 bases. The germline V gene has CDR1 SGDLS and CDR2 YYNGEE. With V trimmed by 5 bases and J by 1 base, 5 bases remained unmatched. The CDR3 loop spans 14 amino acids. The CDR3, as DNA: TGTGCCAGCAGTTCAGGGGGGACGAACACTGAAGCTTTCTTT. It translates to CASSSGGTNTEAFF.

The CDR3 region is CASNLAGGYEQFF. In DNA form, the CDR3 reads TGTGCCAGCAACCTAGCGGGAGGTTATGAGCAGTTCTTC. The chain links TRBV27 to TRBJ2-1; 11 bases line up with TRBD2. Trimming cost V 7 bases and J 8 bases; bases outside gene matches: 4. Germline lookup yields CDR1 MNHEY and CDR2 SMNVEV (reference sequence). The CDR3 totals 13 residues.

The chain carries TRBV28 and TRBJ1-5; 10 nucleotides align to TRBD1. J was trimmed by 5 bases and V by 6 bases; bases with no gene match: 7. The CDR3 runs 15 residues. Germline CDR1 is MDHEN and CDR2 is SYDVKM. For the CDR3, the DNA is TGTGCCAGCAGACCGGGACAGGGGTACTATCAGCCCCAGCATTTT. Translation: CASRPGQGYYQPQHF.

This clonotype was detected ten times or more. The V gene is TRBV29-1, the J gene TRBJ2-1, with 10 bases fitting TRBD2. The V and J ends lost 5 bases and 8 bases, in that order; junction bases with no gene match: 3. CDR3 length: 12 residues. Germline V gene lookup returns CDR1 SQVTM and CDR2 ANQGSEA. CDR3 nucleotides: TGCAGCGTTAAAGCGGGAGGGTATGAGCAGTTCTTC. Its translation is CSVKAGGYEQFF.

This clonotype came up many times. V is TRBV28 and J is TRBJ1-5; D gene uncertain. This CDR3 spans 13 amino acids. Trimming removed 2 bases from V and 4 bases from J, with 6 bases in between. Germline V CDR1 and CDR2: MDHEN, SYDVKM. The CDR3 nucleotides are TGTGCCAGCAGTTTAGGCAGTAATCAGCCCCAGCATTTT. Translation gives CASSLGSNQPQHF.

At least ten counts were recorded for this clonotype. CDR3 nucleotides: TGTGCCACCCGGCGACAGGGTGGAGAGACCCAGTACTTC. Its protein is CATRRQGGETQYF. This chain uses TRBV28 with TRBJ2-5, with 7 positions matching TRBD1. The CDR3 length is 13 residues. CDR1 and CDR2 (germline): MDHEN, SYDVKM. With V trimmed by 10 bases and J by 4 bases, 9 bases remained unmatched. Complete variable domain (other parts from reference TRBV28 and TRBJ2-5): DVKVTQSSRYLVKRTGEKVFLECVQDMDHENMFWYRQDPGLGLRLIYFSYDVKMKEKGDIPEGYSVSREKKERFSLILESASTNQTSMYLCATRRQGGETQYFGPGTRLLVL.

In nucleotides, the CDR3 is TGTGCCAGCAGCAAATGGGCTTCGGGGGACGACACTGAAGCTTTCTTT. It specifies CASSKWASGDDTEAFF. V is TRBV21-1 and J is TRBJ1-1; whether TRBD1, the table's D call, matches the DNA was not checked. TRBV21-1 is an annotated pseudogene. The CDR3 contains 16 residues.

This clonotype was detected a few times. The chain uses TRBV28 and TRBJ1-4; no firm D call. The CDR3 totals 15 residues. The V gene's germline CDR1 is MDHEN and CDR2 SYDVKM. Trimming removed 5 bases at V and 10 bases at J, with 20 bases between. The chain's CDR3 is CASSPPGPGEGKLFF. CDR3 nucleotides: TGTGCCAGCAGTCCGCCGGGCCCCGGGGAGGGAAAACTGTTTTTT.

The V call is TRBV4-3, the J call TRBJ1-2, with D possibly TRBD1 on 6 matching bases. This CDR3 comprises 14 residues. Germline V lookup: CDR1 LGHNA, CDR2 YSLEER. V lost 3 bases, J lost 4 bases, and 12 bases lay in between. Written as DNA, the CDR3 is TGCGCCAGCAGCCAGCTACAGGGAACCTATGGCTACACCTTC. It codes for CASSQLQGTYGYTF.

Many counts were recorded for this clonotype. This chain joins TRBV28 and TRBJ2-3; D may be TRBD2 (6 bases). The V end lost 5 bases, the J end lost 3 bases, and 15 bases lay between the germline ends. Germline V CDR1 and CDR2: MDHEN, SYDVKM. The CDR3 has 15 residues. The DNA of the CDR3 is TGTGCCAGCAGTCTAAGGGGAGGCTGGACAGATACGCAGTATTTT. Translating it yields CASSLRGGWTDTQYF.

This chain uses TRBV6-4 with TRBJ2-3; 10 positions agree with TRBD2. This CDR3 is built from 15 residues. J lost 2 bases, V lost 4 bases, and 3 bases had no gene match. Germline V gene lookup returns CDR1 MRHNA and CDR2 SNTAGT. The DNA for the CDR3 is TGTGCCAGCAGTGGGACTAGCGGCCCCACAGATACGCAGTATTTT. Translated: CASSGTSGPTDTQYF.